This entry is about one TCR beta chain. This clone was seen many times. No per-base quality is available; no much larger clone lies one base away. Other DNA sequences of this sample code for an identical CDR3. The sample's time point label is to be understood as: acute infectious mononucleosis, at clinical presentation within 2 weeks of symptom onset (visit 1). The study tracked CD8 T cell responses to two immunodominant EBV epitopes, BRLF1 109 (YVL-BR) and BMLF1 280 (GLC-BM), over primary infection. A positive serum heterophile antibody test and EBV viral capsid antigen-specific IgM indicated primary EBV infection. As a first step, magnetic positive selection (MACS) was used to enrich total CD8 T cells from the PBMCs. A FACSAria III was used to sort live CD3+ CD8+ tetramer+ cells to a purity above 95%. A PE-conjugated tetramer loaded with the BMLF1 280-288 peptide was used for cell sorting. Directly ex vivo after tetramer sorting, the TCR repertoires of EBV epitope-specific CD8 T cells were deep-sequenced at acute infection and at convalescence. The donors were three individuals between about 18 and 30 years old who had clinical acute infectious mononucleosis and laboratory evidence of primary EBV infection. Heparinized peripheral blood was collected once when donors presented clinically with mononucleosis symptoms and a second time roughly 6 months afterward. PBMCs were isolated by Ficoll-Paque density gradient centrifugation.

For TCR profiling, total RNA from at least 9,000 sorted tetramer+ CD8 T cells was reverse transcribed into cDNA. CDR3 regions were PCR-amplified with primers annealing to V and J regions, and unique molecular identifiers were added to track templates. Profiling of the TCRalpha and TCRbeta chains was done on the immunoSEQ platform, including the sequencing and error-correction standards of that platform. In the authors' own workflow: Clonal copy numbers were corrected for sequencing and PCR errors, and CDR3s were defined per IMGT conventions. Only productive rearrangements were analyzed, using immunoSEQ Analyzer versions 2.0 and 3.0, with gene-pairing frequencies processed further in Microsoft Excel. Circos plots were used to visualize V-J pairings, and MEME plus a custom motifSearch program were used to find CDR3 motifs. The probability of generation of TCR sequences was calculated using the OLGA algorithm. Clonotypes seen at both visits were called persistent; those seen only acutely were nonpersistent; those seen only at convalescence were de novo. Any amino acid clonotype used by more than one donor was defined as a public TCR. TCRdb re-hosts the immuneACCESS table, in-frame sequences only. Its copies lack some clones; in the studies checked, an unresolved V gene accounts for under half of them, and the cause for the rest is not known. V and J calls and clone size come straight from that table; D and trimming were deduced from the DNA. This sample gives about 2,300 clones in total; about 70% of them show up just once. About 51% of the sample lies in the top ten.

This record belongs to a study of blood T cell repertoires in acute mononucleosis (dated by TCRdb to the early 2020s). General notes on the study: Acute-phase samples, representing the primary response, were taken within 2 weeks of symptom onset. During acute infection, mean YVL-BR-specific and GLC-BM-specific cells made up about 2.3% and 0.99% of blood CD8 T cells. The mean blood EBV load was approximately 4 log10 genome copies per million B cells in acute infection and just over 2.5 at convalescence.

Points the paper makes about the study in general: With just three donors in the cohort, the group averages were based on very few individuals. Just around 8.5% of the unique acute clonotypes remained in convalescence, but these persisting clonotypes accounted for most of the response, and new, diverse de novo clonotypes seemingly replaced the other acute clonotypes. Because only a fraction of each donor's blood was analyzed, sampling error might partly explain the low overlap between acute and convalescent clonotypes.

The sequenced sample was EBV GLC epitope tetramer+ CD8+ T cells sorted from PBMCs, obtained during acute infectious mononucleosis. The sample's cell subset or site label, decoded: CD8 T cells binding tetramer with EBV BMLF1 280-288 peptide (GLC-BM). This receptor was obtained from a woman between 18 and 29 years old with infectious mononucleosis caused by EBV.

In nucleotide form, the sequence is TGTGCCAGCAGCGTAGTCGGGAATGAGCAGTTCTTC. It is translated as CASSVVGNEQFF. The chain is made from TRBV21-1 and TRBJ2-1; the table names TRBD2, a call not compared with the DNA. TRBV21-1 is flagged as a pseudogene. The CDR3 runs 12 residues from the cysteine to the phenylalanine. Only the CDR3 portion is preserved as DNA: 36 bases, with reading frame beginning at the first base.